The 3 T cell receptor beta chains given below trace back to one sample, sequenced in a study. Tregs were sorted as CD4+CD25+CD127-/low cells. TCRdb itself ran the 5' RACE reads through MiXCR, one entry per CDR3 protein. The profile shows about 8,900 distinct CDR3 sequences, roughly 50% of them singletons. Sample: Tregs sorted from a lymph node. Source of these receptors: a female donor with breast cancer.

By share, this clonotype counts as medium-sized. The V gene is TRBV6-5, the J gene TRBJ2-1; 12 bases are shared with TRBD2. Germline CDR1 is MNHEY and CDR2 is SVGAGI. Unmatched junction bases numbered 11, after V lost 4 bases and J lost 7 bases. This CDR3 has 17 amino acids. The CDR3 nucleotides read TGTGCCAGCAGTTTCCGGAGAGGACTAGCGGGAAGAAATGAGCAGTTCTTC. It codes for CASSFRRGLAGRNEQFF.

The sample holds one count of this clonotype. The chain combines TRBV5-1 with TRBJ2-5, with 8 bases identical to TRBD1. Germline V lookup: CDR1 SGHRS, CDR2 YFSETQ. J gave up 3 bases and V 2 bases, and 3 bases lay outside the gene matches. The CDR3 runs 14 residues. The chain's CDR3 is CASSFQGQEETQYF. The CDR3 DNA reads as TGCGCCAGCAGCTTTCAGGGACAGGAAGAGACCCAGTACTTC.

This chain uses TRBV6-6 with TRBJ1-4; TRBD1 matches 10 bases. V lost 6 bases, J lost 7 bases, and 8 bases stayed unmatched. The CDR3 loop spans 15 amino acids. Germline lookup yields CDR1 MNHNY and CDR2 SVGAGI (reference sequence). CDR3 protein: CASRYPGTGAEKLFF. CDR3 in DNA: TGTGCCAGCAGGTACCCCGGGACAGGGGCTGAAAAACTGTTTTTT.